What follows is one T cell receptor beta chain and its context. Its antigen is as yet unknown. The sample belongs to a study of response to subunit inactivated influenza vaccine. Germline V gene data show CDR1 as MNHEY and CDR2 as SVGEGT. The CDR3 runs to 13 residues. V lost 6 bases, J lost 12 bases, and 20 bases lay in between. MiXCR, applied by TCRdb to the RT-PCR reads, yields one record per CDR3 protein. The repertoire holds around 850,000 distinct CDR3 sequences, with about a fifth as singletons. Whole-study findings and limits: The study's authors posited that every seasonal influenza vaccination enlists few new T cells.

The chain has TRBV6-2 or TRBV6-3 and TRBJ1-1, with D possibly TRBD1 on 6 matching bases. The sequence derives from a man aged 45-60 years who received an inactivated influenza vaccine. The sample here was PBMCs from blood, taken more than 4 days after vaccination. Written as DNA, the CDR3 is TGTGCCAGCAGACCACCGGGACACCCAGGATCTTTCTTT. Protein product: CASRPPGHPGSFF.